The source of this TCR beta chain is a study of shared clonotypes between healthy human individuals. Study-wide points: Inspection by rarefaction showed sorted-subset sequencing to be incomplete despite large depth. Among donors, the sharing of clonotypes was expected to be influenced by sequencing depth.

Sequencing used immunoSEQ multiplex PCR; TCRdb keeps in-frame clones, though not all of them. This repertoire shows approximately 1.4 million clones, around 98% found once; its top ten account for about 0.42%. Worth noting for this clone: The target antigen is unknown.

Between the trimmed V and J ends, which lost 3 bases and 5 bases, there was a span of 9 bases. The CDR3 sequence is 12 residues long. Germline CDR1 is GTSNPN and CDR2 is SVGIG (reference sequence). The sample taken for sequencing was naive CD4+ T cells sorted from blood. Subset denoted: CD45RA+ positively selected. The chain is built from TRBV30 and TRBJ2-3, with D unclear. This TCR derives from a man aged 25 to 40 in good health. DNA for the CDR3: TGTGCCTGGAGCCTCTGGCAAGATACGCAGTATTTT. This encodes CAWSLWQDTQYF.